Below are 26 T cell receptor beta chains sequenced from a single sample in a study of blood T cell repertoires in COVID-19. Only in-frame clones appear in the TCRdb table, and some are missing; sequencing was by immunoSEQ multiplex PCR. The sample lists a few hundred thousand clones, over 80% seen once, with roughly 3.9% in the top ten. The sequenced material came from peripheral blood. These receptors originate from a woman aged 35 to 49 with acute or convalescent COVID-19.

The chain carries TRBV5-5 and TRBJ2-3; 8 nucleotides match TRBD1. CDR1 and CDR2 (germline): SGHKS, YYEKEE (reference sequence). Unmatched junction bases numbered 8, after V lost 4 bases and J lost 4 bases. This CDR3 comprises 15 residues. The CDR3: CASSPRTGTADTQYF. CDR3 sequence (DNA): TGTGCCAGCAGCCCCCGGACAGGGACCGCAGATACGCAGTATTTT. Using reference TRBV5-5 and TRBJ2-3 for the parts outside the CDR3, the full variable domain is DAGVTQSPTHLIKTRGQQVTLRCSPISGHKSVSWYQQVLGQGPQFIFQYYEKEERGRGNFPDRFSARQFPNYSSELNVNALLLGDSALYLCASSPRTGTADTQYFGPGTRLTVL.

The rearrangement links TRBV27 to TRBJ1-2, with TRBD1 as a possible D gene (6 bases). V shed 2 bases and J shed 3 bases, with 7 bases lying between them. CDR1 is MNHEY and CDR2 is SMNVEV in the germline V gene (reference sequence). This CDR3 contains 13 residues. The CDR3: CASSLDRYYGYTF. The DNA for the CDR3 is TGTGCCAGCAGTTTAGACAGGTACTATGGCTACACCTTC.

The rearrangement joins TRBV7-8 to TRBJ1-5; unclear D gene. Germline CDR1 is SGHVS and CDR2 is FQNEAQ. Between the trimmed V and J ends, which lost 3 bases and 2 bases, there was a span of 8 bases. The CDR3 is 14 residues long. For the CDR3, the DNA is TGTGCCAGCAGCTTGGGCCAGGGCAATCAGCCCCAGCATTTT. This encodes CASSLGQGNQPQHF.

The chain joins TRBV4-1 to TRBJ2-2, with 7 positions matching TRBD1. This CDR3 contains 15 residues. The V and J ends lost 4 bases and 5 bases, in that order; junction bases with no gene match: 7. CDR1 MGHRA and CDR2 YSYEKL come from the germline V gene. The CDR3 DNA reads TGCGCCAGCAGCCCCGGACAGGCGACGACCGGGGAGCTGTTTTTT. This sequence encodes CASSPGQATTGELFF.

CDR3 in amino acids: CASSSRIATDTQYF. The CDR3 nucleotides read TGTGCCAGCAGCTCCCGGATAGCGACAGATACGCAGTATTTT. V is TRBV11-1 and J is TRBJ2-3, with D possibly TRBD2 on 5 matching bases. The ends were cut back, 4 bases at V and 3 bases at J, with 11 bases in the middle. Germline CDR1 SGHAT, CDR2 FQDESV (reference sequence). The CDR3 loop spans 14 amino acids.

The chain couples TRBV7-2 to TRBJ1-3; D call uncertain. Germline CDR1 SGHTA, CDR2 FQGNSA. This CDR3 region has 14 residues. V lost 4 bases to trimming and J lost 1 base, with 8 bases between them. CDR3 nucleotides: TGTGCCAGCAGCTCGCGGAGGTCTGGAAACACCATATATTTT. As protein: CASSSRRSGNTIYF.

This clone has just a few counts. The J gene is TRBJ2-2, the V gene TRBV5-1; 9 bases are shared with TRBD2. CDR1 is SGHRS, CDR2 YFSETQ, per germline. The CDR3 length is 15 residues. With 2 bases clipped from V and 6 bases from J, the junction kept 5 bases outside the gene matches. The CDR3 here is CASSFLAGGSGELFF. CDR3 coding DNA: TGCGCCAGCAGCTTCCTGGCGGGGGGGTCCGGGGAGCTGTTTTTT.

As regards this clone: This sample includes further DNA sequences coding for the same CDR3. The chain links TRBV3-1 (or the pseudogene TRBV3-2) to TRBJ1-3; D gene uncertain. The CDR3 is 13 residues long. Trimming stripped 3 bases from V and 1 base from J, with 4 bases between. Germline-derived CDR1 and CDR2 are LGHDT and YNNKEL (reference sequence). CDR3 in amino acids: CASSHRSGNTIYF. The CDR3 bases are TGTGCCAGCAGCCACAGATCTGGAAACACCATATATTTT.

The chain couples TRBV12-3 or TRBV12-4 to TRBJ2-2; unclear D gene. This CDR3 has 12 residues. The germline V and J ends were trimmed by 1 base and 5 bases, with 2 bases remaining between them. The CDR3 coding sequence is TGTGCCAGCAGTTTAGTAACCGGGGAGCTGTTTTTT. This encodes CASSLVTGELFF.

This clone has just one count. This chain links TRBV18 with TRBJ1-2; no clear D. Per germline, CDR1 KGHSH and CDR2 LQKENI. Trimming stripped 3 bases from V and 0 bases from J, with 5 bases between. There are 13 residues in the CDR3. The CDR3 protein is CASSPDTNYGYTF. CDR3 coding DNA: TGTGCCAGCTCACCCGACACTAACTATGGCTACACCTTC.

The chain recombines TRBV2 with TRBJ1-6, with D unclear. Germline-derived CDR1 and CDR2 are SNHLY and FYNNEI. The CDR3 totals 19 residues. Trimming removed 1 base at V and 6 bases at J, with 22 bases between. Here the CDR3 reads CASSEELIVPTTSNSPLHF. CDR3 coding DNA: TGTGCCAGCAGTGAAGAGCTGATCGTACCCACCACCTCTAATTCACCCCTCCACTTT. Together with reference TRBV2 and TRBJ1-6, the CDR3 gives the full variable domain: EPEVTQTPSHQVTQMGQEVILRCVPISNHLYFYWYRQILGQKVEFLVSFYNNEISEKSEIFDDQFSVERPDGSNFTLKIRSTKLEDSAMYFCASSEELIVPTTSNSPLHFGNGTRLTVT.

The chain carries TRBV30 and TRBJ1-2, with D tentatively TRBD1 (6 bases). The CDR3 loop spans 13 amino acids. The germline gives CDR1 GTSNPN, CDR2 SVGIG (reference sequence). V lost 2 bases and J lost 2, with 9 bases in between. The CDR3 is CAWSTGRNYGYTF. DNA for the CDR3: TGTGCCTGGAGTACAGGGCGAAACTATGGCTACACCTTC.

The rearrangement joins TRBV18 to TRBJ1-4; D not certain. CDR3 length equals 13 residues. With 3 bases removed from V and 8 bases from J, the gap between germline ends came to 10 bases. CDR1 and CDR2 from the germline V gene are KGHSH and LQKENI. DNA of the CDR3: TGTGCCAGCTCACCCCAGAACGGGGAAAAACTGTTTTTT. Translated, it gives CASSPQNGEKLFF.

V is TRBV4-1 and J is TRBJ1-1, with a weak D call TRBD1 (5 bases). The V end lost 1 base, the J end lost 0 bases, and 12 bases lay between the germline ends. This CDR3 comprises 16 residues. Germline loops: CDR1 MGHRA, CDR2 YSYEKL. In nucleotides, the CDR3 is TGCGCCAGCAGCCAAGTAGCCAGGACAATGAACACTGAAGCTTTCTTT. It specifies CASSQVARTMNTEAFF.

DNA of the CDR3: TGTGCCAGCAGTGAATACACCCCGGGACAGGGGGCCGGCTACACCTTC. Its translation is CASSEYTPGQGAGYTF. The V and J genes are TRBV2 and TRBJ1-2; the match to TRBD1 covers 12 bases. Looked up from germline, CDR1 is SNHLY and CDR2 is FYNNEI. V shed 2 bases, J shed 8 bases, and the junction held 9 bases outside the gene matches. This CDR3 comprises 16 residues. The variable domain in full, completed from reference TRBV2 and TRBJ1-2, reads EPEVTQTPSHQVTQMGQEVILRCVPISNHLYFYWYRQILGQKVEFLVSFYNNEISEKSEIFDDQFSVERPDGSNFTLKIRSTKLEDSAMYFCASSEYTPGQGAGYTFGSGTRLTVV.

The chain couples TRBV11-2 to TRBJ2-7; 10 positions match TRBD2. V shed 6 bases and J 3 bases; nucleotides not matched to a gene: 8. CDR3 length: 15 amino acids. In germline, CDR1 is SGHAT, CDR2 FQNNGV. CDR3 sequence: CASSPGLAKNYEQYV. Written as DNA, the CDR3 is TGTGCCAGCAGTCCGGGACTAGCGAAGAACTACGAGCAGTACGTC.

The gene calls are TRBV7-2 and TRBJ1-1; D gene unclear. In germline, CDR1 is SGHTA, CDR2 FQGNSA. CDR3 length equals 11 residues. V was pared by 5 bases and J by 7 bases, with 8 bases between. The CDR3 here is CASSLLLEAFF. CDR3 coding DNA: TGTGCCAGCAGCCTCCTCCTTGAAGCTTTCTTT.

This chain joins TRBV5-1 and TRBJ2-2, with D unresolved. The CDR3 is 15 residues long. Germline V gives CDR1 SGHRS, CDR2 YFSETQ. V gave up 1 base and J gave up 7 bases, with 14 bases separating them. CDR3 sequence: CASSLSDPVVGELFF. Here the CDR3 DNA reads TGCGCCAGCAGCTTGTCTGATCCGGTGGTCGGGGAGCTGTTTTTT.

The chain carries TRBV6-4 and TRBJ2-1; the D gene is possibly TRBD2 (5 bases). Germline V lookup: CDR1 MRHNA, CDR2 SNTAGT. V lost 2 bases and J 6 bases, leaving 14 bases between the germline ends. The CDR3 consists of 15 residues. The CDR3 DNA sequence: TGTGCCAGCAGTGACGAGGGCGGCCTGGGCAATGAGCAGTTCTTC. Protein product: CASSDEGGLGNEQFF.

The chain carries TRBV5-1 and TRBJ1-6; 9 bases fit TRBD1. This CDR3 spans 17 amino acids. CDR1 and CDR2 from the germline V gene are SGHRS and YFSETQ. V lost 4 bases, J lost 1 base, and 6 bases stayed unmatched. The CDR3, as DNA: TGCGCCAGCAGCCCCGTAGGACAGGGGTCCTATAATTCACCCCTCCACTTT. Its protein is CASSPVGQGSYNSPLHF.

The CDR3 bases are TGTGCCAGCAGCCAAGGATTGGGGACAGGGGGCCCGAACACTGAAGCTTTCTTT. Translating it yields CASSQGLGTGGPNTEAFF. V usage is TRBV14 and J usage is TRBJ1-1; TRBD1 agrees at 12 bases. The CDR3 is 18 amino acids. The J segment lost 1 base and the V segment lost 1 base, leaving 7 bases of the junction unmatched. Germline V gene data show CDR1 as SGHDN and CDR2 as FVKESK.

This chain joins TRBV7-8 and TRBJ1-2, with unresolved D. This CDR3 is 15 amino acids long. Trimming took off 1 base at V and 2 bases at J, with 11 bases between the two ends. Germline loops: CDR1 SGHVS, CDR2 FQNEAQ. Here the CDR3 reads CASSLVTIPNYGYTF. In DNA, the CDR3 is TGTGCCAGCAGCTTAGTAACTATACCAAACTATGGCTACACCTTC.

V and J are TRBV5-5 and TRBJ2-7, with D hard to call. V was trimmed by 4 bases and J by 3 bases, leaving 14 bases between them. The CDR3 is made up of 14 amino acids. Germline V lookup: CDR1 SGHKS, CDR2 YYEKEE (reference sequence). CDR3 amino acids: CASSQLSASYEQYV. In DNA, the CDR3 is TGTGCCAGCAGCCAGCTAAGCGCGAGCTACGAGCAGTACGTC.

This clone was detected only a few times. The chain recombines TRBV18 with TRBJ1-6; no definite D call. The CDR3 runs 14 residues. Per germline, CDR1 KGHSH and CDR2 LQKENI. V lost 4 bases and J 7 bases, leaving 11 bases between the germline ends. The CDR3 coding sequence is TGTGCCAGCTCACGTGACCGGGAGAATTCACCCCTCCACTTT. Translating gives CASSRDRENSPLHF. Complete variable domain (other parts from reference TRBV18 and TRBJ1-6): NAGVMQNPRHLVRRRGQEARLRCSPMKGHSHVYWYRQLPEEGLKFMVYLQKENIIDESGMPKERFSAEFPKEGPSILRIQQVVRGDSAAYFCASSRDRENSPLHFGNGTRLTVT.

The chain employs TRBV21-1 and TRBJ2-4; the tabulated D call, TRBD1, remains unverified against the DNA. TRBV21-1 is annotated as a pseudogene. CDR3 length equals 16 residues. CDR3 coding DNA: TGTGCCAGCAGCAAAGAAGGGGTGACAGCCAAAAACATTCAGTACTTC. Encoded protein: CASSKEGVTAKNIQYF.

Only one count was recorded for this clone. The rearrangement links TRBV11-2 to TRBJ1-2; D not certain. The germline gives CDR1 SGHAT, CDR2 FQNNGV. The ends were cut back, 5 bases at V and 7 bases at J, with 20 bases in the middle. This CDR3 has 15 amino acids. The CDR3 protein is CASSLVSGVVGGYTF. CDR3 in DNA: TGTGCCAGCAGCCTAGTGAGCGGGGTAGTAGGTGGCTACACCTTC.